A selection of T cell receptor beta chains follows, all from one sample in a study of T-cell reconstitution after alpha-beta-depleted transplantation in children. From the PCR reads, TCRdb called clonotypes with MiXCR, one entry per CDR3 protein. This sample has 330,000 or so distinct CDR3 sequences, with 10% found just once. The sequencing used PBMCs from the stem cell graft donor, collected from the stem cell graft. The receptors were gathered from a human donor who donated a stem cell graft to a child with acute lymphoblastic leukemia. Each CDR3 is given with its conserved first and last residue. Fields, in order: clone size, V gene, CDR3 length, D gene, J gene, CDR3 protein, CDR3 DNA. A D gene is named only where the DNA matches it firmly. A row's size may be missing; if present it is once, few, many or a size class.

>-|TRBV18|15|TRBD2|TRBJ2-5
CASSRRLAGGETQYF
TGTGCCAGCTCACGCCGACTAGCGGGAGGAGAGACCCAGTACTTC
>few|TRBV7-2|13|-|TRBJ2-7
CASSIDPNYEQYF
TGTGCCAGCAGCATCGACCCCAACTACGAGCAGTACTTC
>many|TRBV20-1|14|TRBD2|TRBJ2-1
CSASLGLAGDEQFF
TGCAGTGCTAGCCTGGGACTAGCGGGTGATGAGCAGTTCTTC
>few|TRBV20-1|14|-|TRBJ2-5
CSAAGVRTPETQYF
TGCAGTGCAGCAGGGGTAAGGACCCCAGAGACCCAGTACTTC
>-|TRBV6-1|15|-|TRBJ1-1
CASSRPGTGNTEAFF
TGTGCCAGCAGCCGTCCCGGGACGGGAAACACTGAAGCTTTCTTT
>many|TRBV20-1|13|TRBD2|TRBJ2-7
CSLEREGRYEQYF
TGCAGTTTAGAGCGGGAGGGCCGCTACGAGCAGTACTTC
>many|TRBV28|12|-|TRBJ2-7
CASSLYRYEQYF
TGTGCCAGCAGTTTATACAGGTACGAGCAGTACTTC
>-|TRBV7-6|15|TRBD2|TRBJ2-1
CASSPRSGTYNEQFF
TGTGCCAGCAGTCCCCGTAGCGGGACCTACAATGAGCAGTTCTTC
>few|TRBV5-1|16|TRBD1|TRBJ2-5
CASSRPGTGIEETQYF
TGCGCCAGCAGCCGACCCGGGACAGGGATTGAAGAGACCCAGTACTTC
>few|TRBV11-1|22|TRBD2|TRBJ2-4
CASSLAPYWGAASGSFKNIQYF
TGTGCCAGCAGCTTAGCCCCCTACTGGGGGGCCGCTAGCGGGAGTTTCAAAAACATTCAGTACTTC
>few|TRBV7-9|14|TRBD2|TRBJ2-1
CASSFPSGSNEQFF
TGTGCCAGCTCTTTCCCTAGCGGGAGTAATGAGCAGTTCTTC
>-|TRBV7-2|16|TRBD2|TRBJ2-3
CATHLGLAGSTDTQYF
TGTGCCACCCACCTTGGACTAGCGGGATCCACAGATACGCAGTATTTT
>once|TRBV20-1|14|-|TRBJ1-5
CSAQQRLSNQPQHF
TGCAGTGCTCAGCAGCGGCTGAGCAATCAGCCCCAGCATTTT
>-|TRBV27|16|TRBD2|TRBJ2-2
CASSRALAGVPGELFF
TGTGCCAGCAGCCGCGCGTTAGCGGGAGTTCCTGGGGAGCTGTTTTTT
>few|TRBV20-1|18|TRBD2|TRBJ2-2
CSAEIGLAGAGDTGELFF
TGCAGTGCTGAAATCGGACTAGCGGGAGCAGGGGACACCGGGGAGCTGTTTTTT